This T cell receptor (beta chain) comes out of a study of blood T cell repertoires in COVID-19. Study background: Acute-phase and convalescent COVID-19 samples originated in the United States, Italy and Spain.

Original analysis: Amplification of reference gene primers provided the estimated nucleated cell counts. Clones were sequenced by immunoSEQ multiplex PCR, and TCRdb holds only the in-frame ones, with some missing. From that table come the V and J calls and clone size; the DNA was used to work out D and trimming. The sample has some 240,000 clones, approximately 78% seen once. The germline gives CDR1 ENHRY, CDR2 SYGVKD. With 1 base removed from V and 4 bases from J, the gap between germline ends came to 4 bases. This CDR3 has 12 amino acids. The sequenced sample consisted of peripheral blood. The genes are TRBV10-3 and TRBJ1-1, with D unresolved. The receptor's source is a woman in her 70s with COVID-19, enrolled during active disease. DNA for the CDR3: TGTGCCATCAGTGAGTTCGTCACTGAAGCTTTCTTT. It yields the protein CAISEFVTEAFF.